The 30 T cell receptor beta chains below were found in one sample sequenced in a study of T cells in Graves' hyperthyroidism and ophthalmopathy. The source material, RNA transcripts, was used to amplify TCR beta CDR3 regions. The study used the HTBI primer set for a first-round RT-PCR of the TCR CDR3. TCRdb passed the multiplex PCR reads through MiXCR, listing each CDR3 protein once. The sample has 380,000 or so distinct CDR3 sequences, about 13% seen once. The sequencing input was blood. The receptors come from a man aged 25-45 years with Graves' hyperthyroidism that later progressed to Graves' ophthalmopathy.

This clonotype was counted only a few times. This chain joins TRBV20-1 and TRBJ1-5; the match to TRBD1 covers 7 bases. Per germline, CDR1 DFQATT and CDR2 SNEGSKA (reference sequence). CDR3 length: 18 residues. V gave up 5 bases and J gave up 2 bases; unmatched junction bases: 18. The CDR3 here is CSARLRDSKLVGNQPQHF. CDR3 sequence (DNA): TGCAGTGCTCGACTCCGGGACAGCAAACTTGTGGGCAATCAGCCCCAGCATTTT.

This clonotype showed up just a few times. The rearrangement uses TRBV6-5 and TRBJ2-1, with 9 positions matching TRBD1. Germline V gene sequence: CDR1 MNHEY, CDR2 SVGAGI. The CDR3 sequence is 14 residues long. Trimming at V came to 6 bases and at J to 3 bases, leaving 3 bases not matched to a gene. CDR3 in DNA: TGTGCCAGCAGGGGGACAGGGAACTACAATGAGCAGTTCTTC. Translation gives CASRGTGNYNEQFF.

Details on this clonotype: Sequence at one end of the junction differs from germline and may be a read error. The chain uses TRBV7-7 and TRBJ2-5; 8 nucleotides line up with TRBD1. The CDR3 consists of 12 residues. Germline V gives CDR1 SSHAT, CDR2 FNYEAQ (reference sequence). The CDR3, as DNA: TGTGCCAGCAGCCCCAAAGACAGGGGCCCGCACTTC. It yields the protein CASSPKDRGPHF.

This clonotype appeared a few times. This rearrangement joins TRBV14 to TRBJ1-2; TRBD1 agrees at 11 bases. Unmatched junction bases numbered 11, after V lost 4 bases and J lost 7 bases. The CDR3 has 16 amino acids. Germline V CDR1 and CDR2: SGHDN, FVKESK. The CDR3 loop is CASSPFPGQGDGGYTF. The CDR3 bases are TGTGCCAGCAGCCCATTCCCGGGACAGGGGGATGGTGGCTACACCTTC.

Notes on this clonotype: A much larger clonotype is one base distant, so this may be a read error. The chain joins TRBV28 to TRBJ1-4; 7 bases line up with TRBD1. Looked up from germline, CDR1 is MDHEN and CDR2 is SYDVKM. This CDR3 is 15 amino acids long. CDR3 in DNA: TGTGCCAGCACTGATCGGGGACAGATTAATGAAGAACTGTTTTTT. Translation: CASTDRGQINEELFF. The whole variable domain, filled in from reference TRBV28 and TRBJ1-4, reads DVKVTQSSRYLVKRTGEKVFLECVQDMDHENMFWYRQDPGLGLRLIYFSYDVKMKEKGDIPEGYSVSREKKERFSLILESASTNQTSMYLCASTDRGQINEELFFGSGTQLSVL.

This clonotype showed up just a few times. In nucleotides, the CDR3 is TGCAGCCCCGGGGACGGACTAAATCAGCCCCAGCATTTT. Its protein is CSPGDGLNQPQHF. The V and J genes are TRBV29-1 and TRBJ1-5; possible D gene TRBD1, 5 bases. This CDR3 contains 13 residues. Germline CDR1 and CDR2: SQVTM and ANQGSEA. V lost 8 bases and J 4 bases, leaving 15 bases between the germline ends.

There are many counts of this clonotype. The chain combines TRBV24-1 with TRBJ1-1; 11 bases match TRBD1. The CDR3 consists of 15 residues. The V gene end was trimmed by 9 bases and the J gene end by 4 bases; junction bases not matched to a gene: 9. The germline V gene encodes CDR1 KGHDR and CDR2 SFDVKD. CDR3 protein: CATSGTGGRGTEAFF. DNA of the CDR3: TGTGCCACCTCCGGGACAGGGGGAAGAGGCACTGAAGCTTTCTTT.

This clonotype was observed many times. This chain connects TRBV6-1 to TRBJ2-2, with 7 bases lining up with TRBD1. Germline V gene sequence: CDR1 MNHNS, CDR2 SASEGT. The CDR3 has 16 amino acids. Trimming cost V 2 bases and J 3 bases; bases outside gene matches: 6. For the CDR3, the DNA is TGTGCCAGCAGTGAATTGAAAGGGGGCTACACCGGGGAGCTGTTTTTT. This codes for CASSELKGGYTGELFF.

This clonotype was seen more than once but under ten times. The rearrangement uses TRBV7-3 and TRBJ2-3, with D unresolved. Trimming left V 5 bases short and J 2 bases short, with 11 bases between. CDR3 length: 14 residues. Germline lookup yields CDR1 SGHTA and CDR2 FQGTGA. The CDR3 reads CASSPRNPTDTQYF. In nucleotides, the CDR3 is TGTGCCAGCAGCCCCAGGAACCCCACAGATACGCAGTATTTT. Based on the CDR3 plus reference TRBV7-3 and TRBJ2-3, the full variable domain is GAGVSQTPSNKVTEKGKYVELRCDPISGHTALYWYRQSLGQGPEFLIYFQGTGAADDSGLPNDRFFAVRPEGSVSTLKIQRTERGDSAVYLCASSPRNPTDTQYFGPGTRLTVL.

This clonotype was detected a few times. This chain joins TRBV6-1 and TRBJ1-1; 9 positions match TRBD1. Germline values: CDR1 MNHNS, CDR2 SASEGT. The CDR3 totals 15 residues. V lost 5 bases, J lost 6 bases, and 10 bases stayed unmatched. CDR3 loop: CASSISQGQGSEAFF. CDR3 DNA: TGTGCCAGCAGTATATCCCAGGGACAGGGCTCTGAAGCTTTCTTT.

This clonotype was observed at least ten times. V gene TRBV12-3 or TRBV12-4 combines with J gene TRBJ1-1; D remains ambiguous. The CDR3 length is 11 residues. The V end was cut by 2 bases, the J end by 11 bases, with 9 bases between. The CDR3 loop reads CASSLSSGAFF. In DNA form, the CDR3 reads TGTGCCAGCAGTTTAAGCAGTGGGGCTTTCTTT.

This clonotype was detected ten times or more. The V call is TRBV20-1, the J call TRBJ1-1; D not resolved. V was clipped by 6 bases and J by 3 bases, with 5 bases between them. The CDR3 contains 10 residues. The germline CDR1 and CDR2 sequences are DFQATT and SNEGSKA (reference sequence). The CDR3 nucleotides read TGCAGTGCGCCGGACACTGAAGCTTTCTTT. Its translation: CSAPDTEAFF.

The V call is TRBV27, the J call TRBJ2-5; 7 bases fit TRBD2. Germline CDR1 is MNHEY and CDR2 is SMNVEV (reference sequence). The length of the CDR3 is 13 residues. The V segment lost 6 bases and the J segment 1 base; nucleotides outside the gene matches: 2. The CDR3, as DNA: TGTGCCAGCAGAGGACTAGTCCAAGAGACCCAGTACTTC. Amino acids: CASRGLVQETQYF.

Comments on this clonotype: A read error may explain this, as a much larger clone is one base away. V usage is TRBV6-1 and J usage is TRBJ2-6, with TRBD1 identical over 7 bases. The junction had 7 bases not matched to a gene; V was cut back by 8 bases and J by 0 bases. Looked up from germline, CDR1 is MNHNS and CDR2 is SASEGT. This CDR3 spans 16 amino acids. The DNA for the CDR3 is TGTGCCAGCGGGAGACAGGGTTCCTCTGGGGCCAACGTCCTGACTTTC. Translation gives CASGRQGSSGANVLTF.

This clonotype was picked up a small number of times. The V and J genes are TRBV5-6 and TRBJ1-5; D possibly corresponds to TRBD1 (5 bases). Germline lookup yields CDR1 SGHDT and CDR2 YYEEEE. Trimming took off 2 bases at V and 0 bases at J, with 15 bases between the two ends. This CDR3 spans 17 amino acids. This chain's CDR3 is CASSLLGTENSNQPQHF. CDR3 nucleotide sequence: TGTGCCAGCAGCTTACTTGGGACGGAAAATAGCAATCAGCCCCAGCATTTT. The full variable domain, its missing parts supplied by reference TRBV5-6 and TRBJ1-5, is DAGVTQSPTHLIKTRGQQVTLRCSPKSGHDTVSWYQQALGQGPQFIFQYYEEEERQRGNFPDRFSGHQFPNYSSELNVNALLLGDSALYLCASSLLGTENSNQPQHFGDGTRLSIL.

This clonotype has ten or more counts. The rearrangement uses TRBV28 and TRBJ2-7; D call uncertain. Per germline, CDR1 MDHEN and CDR2 SYDVKM. V was trimmed by 3 bases and J by 3 bases, leaving 3 bases between them. The CDR3 spans 11 residues. CDR3 nucleotide sequence: TGTGCCAGCAGTTTCCACTACGAGCAGTACTTC. As protein: CASSFHYEQYF.

This clonotype was counted a few times. The rearrangement links TRBV28 to TRBJ2-3; 11 bases are a match to TRBD2. CDR1 and CDR2 (germline): MDHEN, SYDVKM. This CDR3 is built from 17 residues. V was clipped by 3 bases and J by 2 bases; unmatched bases: 7. This CDR3 reads CASSFKLAGGTTDTQYF. The DNA of the CDR3 is TGTGCCAGCAGTTTTAAGCTAGCGGGGGGCACCACAGATACGCAGTATTTT. Drawing the rest from reference TRBV28 and TRBJ2-3, the complete variable domain is DVKVTQSSRYLVKRTGEKVFLECVQDMDHENMFWYRQDPGLGLRLIYFSYDVKMKEKGDIPEGYSVSREKKERFSLILESASTNQTSMYLCASSFKLAGGTTDTQYFGPGTRLTVL.

The chain has TRBV5-6 and TRBJ2-2, with D hard to call. Germline loops: CDR1 SGHDT, CDR2 YYEEEE. Deletions cut 0 bases from V and 6 bases from J, with 3 bases between. CDR3 length equals 12 residues. CDR3: CASSLEAGELFF. Written as DNA, the CDR3 is TGTGCCAGCAGCTTGGAGGCCGGGGAGCTGTTTTTT.

There are many counts of this clonotype. This chain's CDR3 is CSARTRRTSGGHYNEQFF. The CDR3 bases are TGCAGTGCTAGAACCCGAAGGACTAGCGGGGGACACTACAATGAGCAGTTCTTC. V usage is TRBV20-1 and J usage is TRBJ2-1; 13 nucleotides agree with TRBD2. Losses at the gene ends were 2 bases for V and 3 bases for J; bases not matched to a gene: 10. The CDR3 contains 18 residues. Germline CDR1 reads DFQATT; CDR2 reads SNEGSKA (reference sequence).

The chain joins TRBV30 to TRBJ1-1; the D gene is possibly TRBD1 (5 bases). CDR1 is GTSNPN, CDR2 SVGIG, per germline (reference sequence). V lost 1 base to trimming and J lost 2 bases, with 8 bases between them. The CDR3 totals 13 residues. CDR3 sequence: CAWSEGLNTEAFF. The CDR3 nucleotides read TGTGCCTGGAGTGAGGGGTTAAACACTGAAGCTTTCTTT.

The V and J genes are TRBV14 and TRBJ2-5; D is possibly TRBD1 (5 bases). V lost 5 bases and J 5 bases, leaving 9 bases between the germline ends. Germline assignment: CDR1 SGHDN and CDR2 FVKESK. The CDR3 consists of 12 residues. The CDR3 loop reads CASSFRAETQYF. The CDR3 coding sequence is TGTGCCAGCAGCTTCAGGGCTGAGACCCAGTACTTC.

The chain carries TRBV5-1 and TRBJ1-1, with D perhaps TRBD1 (6 bases). CDR1 is SGHRS, CDR2 YFSETQ, per germline. Trimming left V 3 bases short and J 2 bases short, with 11 bases between. This CDR3 has 14 residues. DNA of the CDR3: TGCGCCAGCAGCTCCACAGGGTATAACACTGAAGCTTTCTTT. Its translation: CASSSTGYNTEAFF.

At least ten counts were recorded for this clonotype. The J gene is TRBJ1-5, the V gene TRBV20-1; unclear D gene. CDR3 length: 14 amino acids. The germline gives CDR1 DFQATT, CDR2 SNEGSKA (reference sequence). V was pared by 3 bases and J by 0 bases, with 9 bases between. The CDR3 DNA reads TGCAGTGCTAGTGGCATCTATAGCAATCAGCCCCAGCATTTT. It translates to CSASGIYSNQPQHF.

For this clonotype: A much larger clone is a single base away; this may be a read error. The chain has TRBV27 and TRBJ2-1, with 9 bases aligning to TRBD1. CDR3 length equals 16 residues. Losses at the gene ends were 2 bases for V and 6 bases for J; bases not matched to a gene: 8. The germline V gene has CDR1 MNHEY and CDR2 SMNVEV (reference sequence). The CDR3 DNA follows: TGTGCCAGCAGTTTACGGGGGACAGGGTTGGGCAATGAGCAGTTCTTC. Translated: CASSLRGTGLGNEQFF.

The J gene is TRBJ2-1, the V gene TRBV6-5; 8 bases line up with TRBD1. J lost 2 bases, V lost 3 bases, and 6 bases had no gene match. Germline CDR1 and CDR2: MNHEY and SVGAGI. The CDR3 spans 16 residues. The CDR3 coding sequence is TGTGCCAGCAGTTATGGGACAGGACAAACCTACAATGAGCAGTTCTTC. It is translated as CASSYGTGQTYNEQFF.

This clonotype has a handful of counts. This sequence joins TRBV5-6 and TRBJ1-5, with a tentative D call TRBD1 (5 bases). Trimming stripped 3 bases from V and 3 bases from J, with 10 bases between. Germline V gene sequence: CDR1 SGHDT, CDR2 YYEEEE. There are 14 residues in the CDR3. The CDR3 sequence is CASSWGRTNQPQHF. For the CDR3, the DNA is TGTGCCAGCAGCTGGGGACGGACCAATCAGCCCCAGCATTTT.

Many counts were recorded for this clonotype. The V and J genes are TRBV2 and TRBJ2-1; 15 bases map to TRBD2. This CDR3 has 13 amino acids. The V segment lost 6 bases and the J segment 12 bases; nucleotides outside the gene matches: 3. Germline assignment: CDR1 SNHLY and CDR2 FYNNEI. The CDR3 DNA sequence: TGTGCCAGCAGCGGACTAGCGGGGGGGCGGCAGTTCTTC. This translates into CASSGLAGGRQFF.

In this sample, this clonotype turned up many times. The gene calls are TRBV28 and TRBJ2-7, with TRBD1 identical over 11 bases. The V segment lost 4 bases and the J segment 3 bases; nucleotides outside the gene matches: 11. CDR1 and CDR2 (germline): MDHEN, SYDVKM. The CDR3 totals 17 residues. CDR3 sequence (DNA): TGTGCCAGCAGTTCCAACCTCCGGGACAGGGGGGGCTACGAGCAGTACTTC. This encodes CASSSNLRDRGGYEQYF.

This chain uses TRBV6-1 with TRBJ1-5; perhaps TRBD1 as D (5 bases). Per germline, CDR1 MNHNS and CDR2 SASEGT. The length of the CDR3 is 16 residues. Trimming left V 0 bases short and J 5 bases short, with 14 bases between. The CDR3 spells CASSEAFGRTYQPQHF. The CDR3 bases are TGTGCCAGCAGTGAAGCTTTCGGCCGGACATATCAGCCCCAGCATTTT.

The chain employs TRBV18 and TRBJ2-1; 12 bases line up with TRBD1. The J segment lost 5 bases and the V segment lost 2 bases, leaving 10 bases of the junction unmatched. This CDR3 has 18 amino acids. CDR1 KGHSH and CDR2 LQKENI come from the germline V gene. The CDR3 bases are TGTGCCAGCTCACCAAAAAGTCCGGGACAGGGGGCGAACAATGAGCAGTTCTTC. Its protein is CASSPKSPGQGANNEQFF.